Listed below are T cell receptor beta chains from one sample, sequenced in a study of T cell responses to AZD1222 COVID-19 vaccine. Profiling relied on immunoSEQ multiplex PCR, and the TCRdb table lists in-frame clones only, not all of them. This table holds about 120,000 clones, about 90% found once. The material was peripheral blood, obtained 28 days after the second AZD1222 dose. These receptors were taken from an adult who received the AZD1222 COVID-19 vaccine. The CDR3 runs from the conserved cysteine through the conserved F or W. D genes are given only for firm matches. Only part of the rows carry a size: once, few, many, or a class if the clone is expanded.

v_gene: TRBV2; abundance: NA; d_gene: NA; j_gene: TRBJ1-1; len: 13; CDR3aa: CASRTGRNTEAFF; CDR3nt: TGTGCCAGCAGGACGGGTAGGAACACTGAAGCTTTCTTT
v_gene: TRBV19; abundance: NA; d_gene: NA; j_gene: TRBJ2-7; len: 14; CDR3aa: CASSLKKLSDEQYF; CDR3nt: TGTGCCAGTAGTTTAAAGAAACTTAGCGACGAGCAGTACTTC
v_gene: TRBV7-6; abundance: NA; d_gene: NA; j_gene: TRBJ2-5; len: 14; CDR3aa: CASIPLRERETQYF; CDR3nt: TGTGCCAGCATCCCTCTTAGGGAGAGGGAGACCCAGTACTTC
v_gene: TRBV5-4; abundance: NA; d_gene: TRBD1; j_gene: TRBJ2-5; len: 16; CDR3aa: CASSLNAGGDRETQYF; CDR3nt: TGTGCCAGCAGCCTCAACGCAGGGGGCGATCGGGAGACCCAGTACTTC
v_gene: TRBV6-5; abundance: NA; d_gene: NA; j_gene: TRBJ1-2; len: 14; CDR3aa: CASSNNYGNYGYTF; CDR3nt: TGTGCCAGCAGTAACAACTACGGGAACTATGGCTACACCTTC
v_gene: TRBV12-3/TRBV12-4; abundance: NA; d_gene: NA; j_gene: TRBJ1-2; len: 11; CDR3aa: CASSFQYGYTF; CDR3nt: TGTGCCAGCAGCTTCCAATATGGCTACACCTTC
v_gene: TRBV9; abundance: NA; d_gene: NA; j_gene: TRBJ1-6; len: 13; CDR3aa: CASSSVGGSPLHF; CDR3nt: TGTGCCAGCAGCTCCGTGGGGGGTTCACCCCTCCACTTT
v_gene: TRBV19; abundance: NA; d_gene: TRBD1; j_gene: TRBJ1-5; len: 17; CDR3aa: CASSNPTGDGSNQPQHF; CDR3nt: TGTGCCAGTAGTAATCCAACAGGGGATGGGAGCAATCAGCCCCAGCATTTT
v_gene: TRBV5-1; abundance: NA; d_gene: NA; j_gene: TRBJ1-5; len: 19; CDR3aa: CASSLAFRPDSISNQPQHF; CDR3nt: TGCGCCAGCAGCTTGGCCTTTCGGCCGGACAGCATTAGCAATCAGCCCCAGCATTTT
v_gene: TRBV28; abundance: NA; d_gene: TRBD2; j_gene: TRBJ2-7; len: 15; CDR3aa: CASSLTGTSGRQQYF; CDR3nt: TGTGCCAGCAGTCTCACCGGGACTAGCGGGAGACAGCAGTACTTC
v_gene: TRBV11-1; abundance: NA; d_gene: NA; j_gene: TRBJ1-1; len: 15; CDR3aa: CASSFQGGRGTEAFF; CDR3nt: TGTGCCAGCAGCTTCCAAGGGGGGCGAGGCACTGAAGCTTTCTTT
v_gene: TRBV28; abundance: NA; d_gene: TRBD2; j_gene: TRBJ2-7; len: 17; CDR3aa: CASSYEVGGGGRYEQYF; CDR3nt: TGTGCCAGCAGTTATGAAGTTGGGGGCGGGGGGCGGTACGAGCAGTACTTC
v_gene: TRBV3-1/TRBV3-2; abundance: NA; d_gene: NA; j_gene: TRBJ2-5; len: 12; CDR3aa: CASRFHGETQYF; CDR3nt: TGTGCCAGCAGGTTCCATGGGGAGACCCAGTACTTC
v_gene: TRBV27; abundance: NA; d_gene: TRBD2; j_gene: TRBJ2-7; len: 16; CDR3aa: CASKSAGASGFYEQYF; CDR3nt: TGTGCCAGCAAGTCGGCGGGGGCTAGCGGGTTTTACGAGCAGTACTTC
v_gene: TRBV7-3; abundance: NA; d_gene: NA; j_gene: TRBJ1-2; len: 12; CDR3aa: CASSLTGYGYTF; CDR3nt: TGTGCCAGCAGCTTAACCGGGTATGGCTACACCTTC
v_gene: TRBV6-5; abundance: NA; d_gene: NA; j_gene: TRBJ1-2; len: 16; CDR3aa: CASSYSKPTEDYGYTF; CDR3nt: TGTGCCAGCAGTTACTCGAAACCGACAGAAGACTATGGCTACACCTTC
v_gene: TRBV2; abundance: NA; d_gene: TRBD2; j_gene: TRBJ2-7; len: 14; CDR3aa: CASNRLAGVREQYF; CDR3nt: TGTGCCAGCAATCGACTAGCGGGAGTACGGGAGCAGTACTTC
v_gene: TRBV28; abundance: once; d_gene: NA; j_gene: TRBJ1-5; len: 14; CDR3aa: CASTQFPSNQPQHF; CDR3nt: TGTGCCAGCACCCAGTTTCCTAGCAATCAGCCCCAGCATTTT
v_gene: TRBV6-5; abundance: NA; d_gene: NA; j_gene: TRBJ2-7; len: 13; CDR3aa: CASRDRQTWEQYF; CDR3nt: TGTGCCAGCAGGGACAGACAGACGTGGGAGCAGTACTTC
v_gene: TRBV5-1; abundance: NA; d_gene: TRBD2; j_gene: TRBJ2-5; len: 16; CDR3aa: CASSFRTSGQGETQYF; CDR3nt: TGCGCCAGCAGCTTCCGGACTAGCGGGCAAGGGGAGACCCAGTACTTC
v_gene: TRBV4-1; abundance: NA; d_gene: TRBD2; j_gene: TRBJ2-1; len: 17; CDR3aa: CASSPRTSKSSYNEQFF; CDR3nt: TGCGCCAGCAGTCCTAGGACTAGCAAGAGCTCCTACAATGAGCAGTTCTTC
v_gene: TRBV4-2; abundance: NA; d_gene: NA; j_gene: TRBJ1-4; len: 14; CDR3aa: CASSQDWGMGKLFF; CDR3nt: TGTGCCAGCAGCCAAGATTGGGGCATGGGAAAACTGTTTTTT
v_gene: TRBV27; abundance: NA; d_gene: NA; j_gene: TRBJ2-1; len: 16; CDR3aa: CASSLNPTGTYNEQFF; CDR3nt: TGTGCCAGCAGTTTAAACCCAACAGGTACCTACAATGAGCAGTTCTTC
v_gene: TRBV7-3; abundance: NA; d_gene: NA; j_gene: TRBJ1-2; len: 14; CDR3aa: CASSPGQSNYGYTF; CDR3nt: TGTGCCAGCAGCCCCGGACAGTCAAACTATGGCTACACCTTC
v_gene: TRBV27; abundance: NA; d_gene: NA; j_gene: TRBJ2-7; len: 16; CDR3aa: CASSPPSGVSFYEQYF; CDR3nt: TGTGCCAGCAGCCCCCCATCTGGCGTATCTTTCTACGAGCAGTACTTC
v_gene: TRBV7-9; abundance: NA; d_gene: NA; j_gene: TRBJ1-2; len: 12; CDR3aa: CASSPGQAAYTF; CDR3nt: TGTGCCAGCAGCCCGGGACAAGCAGCCTACACCTTC
v_gene: TRBV21-1; abundance: NA; d_gene: NA; j_gene: TRBJ1-4; len: 17; CDR3aa: CASSKGAVPADNEKLFF; CDR3nt: TGTGCCAGCAGCAAAGGGGCAGTCCCCGCGGATAATGAAAAACTGTTTTTT
v_gene: TRBV6-2/TRBV6-3; abundance: NA; d_gene: NA; j_gene: TRBJ1-4; len: 14; CDR3aa: CASSSDSTNEKLFF; CDR3nt: TGTGCCAGCAGTTCGGACAGCACTAATGAAAAACTGTTTTTT
v_gene: TRBV7-2; abundance: NA; d_gene: NA; j_gene: TRBJ1-3; len: 15; CDR3aa: CASSSPGSSGNTIYF; CDR3nt: TGTGCCAGCAGCTCTCCAGGGAGCTCTGGAAACACCATATATTTT
v_gene: TRBV5-4; abundance: NA; d_gene: TRBD2; j_gene: TRBJ2-3; len: 18; CDR3aa: CASSLGLAGGPSTDTQYF; CDR3nt: TGTGCCAGCAGCCTCGGACTAGCGGGAGGCCCTAGCACAGATACGCAGTATTTT
v_gene: TRBV7-9; abundance: NA; d_gene: TRBD2; j_gene: TRBJ2-3; len: 18; CDR3aa: CASSPSSGSPPSTDTQYF; CDR3nt: TGTGCCAGCAGCCCCTCTAGCGGGAGCCCTCCGAGCACAGATACGCAGTATTTT
v_gene: TRBV4-2; abundance: NA; d_gene: TRBD1; j_gene: TRBJ2-7; len: 16; CDR3aa: CASSQDRTGRFNEQYF; CDR3nt: TGTGCCAGCAGCCAAGATCGGACAGGGCGCTTCAACGAGCAGTACTTC
v_gene: TRBV10-3; abundance: NA; d_gene: TRBD2; j_gene: TRBJ2-7; len: 16; CDR3aa: CAISESEASGIYEQYF; CDR3nt: TGTGCCATCAGTGAGTCAGAGGCTAGCGGGATTTACGAGCAGTACTTC
v_gene: TRBV25-1; abundance: NA; d_gene: NA; j_gene: TRBJ1-1; len: 14; CDR3aa: CASSEYGSKTEAFF; CDR3nt: TGTGCCAGCAGTGAATATGGATCAAAGACTGAAGCTTTCTTT
v_gene: TRBV19; abundance: NA; d_gene: NA; j_gene: TRBJ2-7; len: 17; CDR3aa: CASSIDQSLGQIYEQYF; CDR3nt: TGTGCCAGTAGTATAGATCAATCTCTGGGCCAAATTTACGAGCAGTACTTC
v_gene: TRBV6-1; abundance: NA; d_gene: NA; j_gene: TRBJ2-1; len: 13; CDR3aa: CASSEWSGNEQFF; CDR3nt: TGTGCCAGCAGTGAGTGGAGCGGCAATGAGCAGTTCTTC
v_gene: TRBV7-9; abundance: NA; d_gene: NA; j_gene: TRBJ2-2; len: 15; CDR3aa: CASSSPLVNTGELFF; CDR3nt: TGTGCCAGCAGTTCGCCACTAGTGAACACCGGGGAGCTGTTTTTT
v_gene: TRBV5-4; abundance: NA; d_gene: NA; j_gene: TRBJ2-1; len: 13; CDR3aa: CASRRDSYNEQFF; CDR3nt: TGTGCCAGCAGAAGGGACTCTTACAATGAGCAGTTCTTC
v_gene: TRBV30; abundance: NA; d_gene: TRBD2; j_gene: TRBJ2-1; len: 14; CDR3aa: CAWIAGDHPGEQFF; CDR3nt: TGTGCCTGGATAGCGGGAGATCATCCCGGTGAGCAGTTCTTC
v_gene: TRBV5-4; abundance: NA; d_gene: NA; j_gene: TRBJ2-5; len: 16; CDR3aa: CASSGGSTGSGETQYF; CDR3nt: TGTGCCAGCAGCGGCGGATCTACAGGGTCGGGAGAGACCCAGTACTTC
v_gene: TRBV11-2; abundance: NA; d_gene: NA; j_gene: TRBJ1-2; len: 13; CDR3aa: CASSLEGARGYTF; CDR3nt: TGTGCCAGCAGCTTAGAGGGGGCGCGGGGCTACACCTTC
v_gene: TRBV7-8; abundance: NA; d_gene: NA; j_gene: TRBJ1-2; len: 18; CDR3aa: CASSWAISWADGFYGYTF; CDR3nt: TGTGCCAGCAGCTGGGCCATTTCTTGGGCAGATGGATTCTATGGCTACACCTTC
v_gene: TRBV28; abundance: NA; d_gene: TRBD1; j_gene: TRBJ2-5; len: 17; CDR3aa: CASRRQGALYFGETQYF; CDR3nt: TGTGCCAGCAGGCGACAGGGGGCCTTATACTTTGGGGAGACCCAGTACTTC
v_gene: TRBV29-1; abundance: NA; d_gene: NA; j_gene: TRBJ2-3; len: 12; CDR3aa: CSVEGFSDTQYF; CDR3nt: TGCAGCGTTGAAGGGTTTTCAGATACGCAGTATTTT
v_gene: TRBV2; abundance: NA; d_gene: TRBD1; j_gene: TRBJ1-4; len: 16; CDR3aa: CASSYPGQATNEKLFF; CDR3nt: TGTGCCAGCAGTTACCCGGGACAGGCAACTAATGAAAAACTGTTTTTT
v_gene: TRBV28; abundance: NA; d_gene: TRBD2; j_gene: TRBJ2-2; len: 15; CDR3aa: CASSLVAGGTGELFF; CDR3nt: TGTGCCAGCAGTTTAGTGGCGGGAGGTACCGGGGAGCTGTTTTTT
v_gene: TRBV28; abundance: NA; d_gene: NA; j_gene: TRBJ1-5; len: 17; CDR3aa: CASSLSGRGEWSQPQHF; CDR3nt: TGTGCCAGCAGTTTATCAGGCCGAGGGGAATGGAGTCAGCCCCAGCATTTT
v_gene: TRBV18; abundance: NA; d_gene: NA; j_gene: TRBJ1-1; len: 16; CDR3aa: CASSLTAGRENTEAFF; CDR3nt: TGTGCCAGCTCTCTCACCGCGGGACGAGAAAACACTGAAGCTTTCTTT
v_gene: TRBV25-1; abundance: NA; d_gene: NA; j_gene: TRBJ2-6; len: 14; CDR3aa: CASVGALGANVLTF; CDR3nt: TGTGCCAGCGTGGGCGCACTGGGGGCCAACGTCCTGACTTTC
v_gene: TRBV7-9; abundance: NA; d_gene: TRBD1; j_gene: TRBJ1-3; len: 16; CDR3aa: CASSPRGTGSGNTIYF; CDR3nt: TGTGCCAGCAGCCCAAGGGGGACAGGCTCTGGAAACACCATATATTTT
v_gene: TRBV7-3; abundance: NA; d_gene: TRBD1; j_gene: TRBJ2-1; len: 16; CDR3aa: CASSQWAQGVYNEQFF; CDR3nt: TGTGCCAGCAGCCAATGGGCCCAGGGGGTCTACAATGAGCAGTTCTTC
v_gene: TRBV6-4; abundance: NA; d_gene: TRBD2; j_gene: TRBJ2-1; len: 18; CDR3aa: CASSAITGTSGSYNEQFF; CDR3nt: TGTGCCAGCAGTGCGATTACTGGGACTAGCGGGAGTTACAATGAGCAGTTCTTC
v_gene: TRBV7-9; abundance: NA; d_gene: NA; j_gene: TRBJ2-7; len: 11; CDR3aa: CASSLYYEQYF; CDR3nt: TGTGCCAGCAGCCTGTACTACGAGCAGTACTTC
v_gene: TRBV28; abundance: once; d_gene: TRBD1; j_gene: TRBJ2-7; len: 15; CDR3aa: CASSLTGQGGYEQYF; CDR3nt: TGTGCCAGCAGTTTGACGGGACAGGGCGGCTACGAGCAGTACTTC
v_gene: TRBV4-1; abundance: NA; d_gene: TRBD1; j_gene: TRBJ1-5; len: 16; CDR3aa: CASSPIPDRGGQPQHF; CDR3nt: TGCGCCAGCAGCCCTATACCGGACAGGGGGGGTCAGCCCCAGCATTTT